This entry features one T cell receptor (beta chain) sequence. What it recognizes is unknown. All TRB cDNA libraries came from 5' RACE performed with UMI labels. TCRdb re-called the 5' RACE reads and gives one entry per CDR3 protein, without DNA. This table lists 130,000 or so distinct CDR3 sequences. The germline gives CDR1 MDHEN, CDR2 SYDVKM. The CDR3 contains 15 residues. The data were obtained in a study of CXCR3-negative and CXCR3-positive naive CD8 T cells. Study observations and caveats: Whereas both naive subsets had comparably high diversity, memory CD8+ cells had much lower diversity.

The sequenced material came from naive CXCR3- CD8+ T cells from blood. Subset: CD45RO-CCR7+CD27+CD95- naive CD8+ T cells lacking CXCR3 (TNR3-). V usage is TRBV28 and J usage is TRBJ2-7; TCRdb's assignment of TRBD1 cannot be checked, as there is no DNA. The clonotype was recovered from a human donor in good health. Some clones in this sample may be carry-over from other donors' samples. CDR3 sequence: CASSPPGTGTYEQYF.